This entry lists 5 T cell receptor beta chains sequenced from one sample in a study of early T cells in non-severe SARS-CoV-2 infection. A single record per CDR3 protein comes from TCRdb applying MiXCR to the 5' RACE reads. The sample yields 63,000 or so distinct CDR3 sequences, roughly an eighth seen once. The material was whole blood, obtained at baseline. These receptors all come from an adult who was a healthcare worker with PCR-confirmed SARS-CoV-2 infection or an uninfected control (not recorded which).

The chain combines TRBV6-2 or TRBV6-3 with TRBJ2-3; D uncertain. From germline, CDR1 is MNHEY and CDR2 SVGEGT. The CDR3 is made up of 16 amino acids. V was trimmed by 4 bases and J by 0 bases, leaving 14 bases between them. The CDR3 coding sequence is TGTGCCAGCAGTTTCCGACTTGACTCTAGCACAGATACGCAGTATTTT. It codes for CASSFRLDSSTDTQYF.

This clonotype appeared a few times. V and J are TRBV6-6 and TRBJ1-6, with D unresolved. Germline V CDR1 and CDR2: MNHNY, SVGAGI (reference sequence). The CDR3 has 15 residues. Trimming removed 4 bases at V and 2 bases at J, with 9 bases between. Here the CDR3 reads CASSSGSPYNSPLHF. In DNA, the CDR3 is TGTGCCAGCAGTTCGGGCTCGCCCTATAATTCACCCCTCCACTTT.

This chain uses TRBV2 with TRBJ2-1; D unresolved. There are 12 residues in the CDR3. Germline CDR1 and CDR2: SNHLY and FYNNEI. Trimming took off 6 bases at V and 8 bases at J, with 11 bases between the two ends. The CDR3 DNA sequence: TGTGCCAGCAGACTCTACGGGCATGAGCAGTTCTTC. It translates to CASRLYGHEQFF.

This clonotype was detected many times. This rearrangement joins TRBV6-6 to TRBJ2-7; perhaps TRBD2 as D (5 bases). Germline assignment: CDR1 MNHNY and CDR2 SVGAGI (reference sequence). This CDR3 has 15 amino acids. V was pared by 6 bases and J by 4 bases, with 19 bases between. The CDR3 sequence is CASSRQSGLGYEQYF. The DNA for the CDR3 is TGTGCCAGCAGCCGACAATCGGGGTTGGGGTACGAGCAGTACTTC.

This clonotype was recorded a few times. The rearrangement links TRBV20-1 to TRBJ2-3; possibly TRBD1 for D (5 bases). Germline V gene data show CDR1 as DFQATT and CDR2 as SNEGSKA (reference sequence). The length of the CDR3 is 14 residues. In nucleotides, the CDR3 is TGCAGCATAAAGGGGCAGCTCGGCACAGATACGCAGTATTTT. This sequence encodes CSIKGQLGTDTQYF.